The clone carrying this T cell receptor beta chain was counted a single time. The sample originates from a study of T cells after somatic rescue of genetic block. Sequencing used immunoSEQ multiplex PCR; TCRdb keeps in-frame clones, though not all of them. The sample carries tens of thousands of clones, more than 80% recorded once. V shed 1 base and J shed 2 bases, with 9 bases lying between them. This CDR3 is built from 14 residues. The germline V gene has CDR1 SGHRS and CDR2 YFSETQ. Source material: peripheral blood mononuclear cells (PBMCs). This clonotype was sampled from a woman aged 18-29 years. The chain combines TRBV5-1 with TRBJ1-2; D is uncertain. The CDR3 coding sequence is TGCGCCAGCAGCTTGTTGGACGGGAACTATGGCTACACCTTC. Amino acids: CASSLLDGNYGYTF.